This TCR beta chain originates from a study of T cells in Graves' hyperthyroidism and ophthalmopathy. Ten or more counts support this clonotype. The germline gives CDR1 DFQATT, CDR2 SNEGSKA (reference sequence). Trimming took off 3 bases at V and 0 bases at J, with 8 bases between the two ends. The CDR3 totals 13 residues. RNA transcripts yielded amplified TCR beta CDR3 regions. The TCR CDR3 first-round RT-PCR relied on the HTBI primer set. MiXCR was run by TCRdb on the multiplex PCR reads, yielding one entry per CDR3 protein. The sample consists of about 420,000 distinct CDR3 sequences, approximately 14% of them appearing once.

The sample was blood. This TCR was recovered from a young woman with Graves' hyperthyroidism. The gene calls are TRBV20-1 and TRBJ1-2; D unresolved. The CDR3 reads CSASLGTNYGYTF. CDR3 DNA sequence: TGCAGTGCTAGTCTGGGAACTAACTATGGCTACACCTTC.